This T cell receptor (beta chain) was identified in a study of response to subunit inactivated influenza vaccine. Regarding the study as a whole: Each seasonal flu vaccination may recruit only limited new T cells, authors suggested.

The CDR3 consists of 15 residues. Germline V gives CDR1 SEHNR, CDR2 FQNEAQ (reference sequence). V was shortened by 5 bases and J by 5 bases, with 19 bases between the two germline ends. TCRdb re-called the RT-PCR reads through MiXCR, storing one row per CDR3 protein. The sample has about 190,000 distinct CDR3 sequences; approximately 14% are singletons. This clonotype has just a few counts. No antigen is known for it. The chain links TRBV7-9 to TRBJ2-7; the D gene is possibly TRBD1 (6 bases). The sequencing here drew on CD8+ T cells sorted from PBMCs, taken 4 to 6 days after vaccination. The clonotype originates from a man aged 50 or older who received an inactivated influenza vaccine. DNA of the CDR3: TGTGCCAGCAGCCCTCCCCAGGGGATGGTGAACGAGCAGTACTTC. As protein: CASSPPQGMVNEQYF.